A single sample gave rise to the 6 T cell receptor beta chains below, sequenced in a study of cytomegalovirus exposure and HLA in healthy donors. PCR primers comprised 60 Vbeta and 13 Jbeta primers. Produced via immunoSEQ multiplex PCR; TCRdb's table is partial and in-frame only. The sample consists of around 160,000 clones, roughly 85% of them appearing once. Source material: PBMCs. These receptors all stem from a man younger than 35 in good health and CMV-seropositive.

The count of this clone is one. This sequence joins TRBV27 and TRBJ1-6; tentatively, D is TRBD1 (5 bases). The germline V gene has CDR1 MNHEY and CDR2 SMNVEV (reference sequence). The CDR3 contains 15 residues. V gave up 5 bases and J gave up 9 bases, with 17 bases separating them. The CDR3 DNA follows: TGTGCCAGCAGTCAAACAGGTCTTCTTAGTTCACCCCTCCACTTT. This codes for CASSQTGLLSSPLHF.

This rearrangement joins TRBV27 to TRBJ1-2; a weak D match, TRBD1 (5 bases). Trimming pared 3 bases from V and 10 bases from J, leaving 15 bases between. Germline CDR1 MNHEY, CDR2 SMNVEV (reference sequence). CDR3 size: 13 residues. The CDR3 sequence is CASSFGRGYDYTF. In DNA form, the CDR3 reads TGTGCCAGCAGTTTTGGCCGGGGGTACGACTACACCTTC.

V gene TRBV9 combines with J gene TRBJ2-2; possibly TRBD1 for D (6 bases). The CDR3 spans 15 residues. Germline V CDR1 and CDR2: SGDLS, YYNGEE. V was cut by 4 bases and J by 3 bases, with 13 bases left in between. CDR3 DNA: TGTGCCAGCAGCCCATCCGGGACACACACCGGGGAGCTGTTTTTT. As protein: CASSPSGTHTGELFF.

This chain connects TRBV19 to TRBJ1-5; 10 nucleotides align to TRBD1. The V gene end was trimmed by 0 bases and the J gene end by 4 bases; junction bases not matched to a gene: 6. Germline CDR1 is LNHDA and CDR2 is SQIVND (reference sequence). The CDR3 has 17 amino acids. The CDR3 coding sequence is TGTGCCAGTAGTATAGACTCAGACAGGGGGCGAAATCAGCCCCAGCATTTT. This gives the protein CASSIDSDRGRNQPQHF.

The chain combines TRBV4-1 with TRBJ2-7; the D gene is possibly TRBD2 (7 bases). Per germline, CDR1 MGHRA and CDR2 YSYEKL. Deletions cut 4 bases from V and 4 bases from J, with 17 bases between. This CDR3 is built from 15 residues. DNA of the CDR3: TGCGCCAGCAGCCCATTGGGGGGGGGCTCGTACGAGCAGTACTTC. Its translation is CASSPLGGGSYEQYF.

This clone was detected only a few times. The CDR3 DNA is TGCGCCAGCAGCCAAGAACGAGCGATCCTTACAGATACGCAGTATTTT. Its translation: CASSQERAILTDTQYF. The chain couples TRBV4-1 to TRBJ2-3; D unclear. CDR3 length equals 16 residues. The germline V and J ends were trimmed by 0 bases and 3 bases, with 13 bases remaining between them. Germline CDR1 and CDR2: MGHRA and YSYEKL.